This TCR beta chain was found in a study of CD8+ T cells in alopecia areata. Extraction and reverse transcription of RNA yielded cDNA as the sequencing template. TCRdb keeps only in-frame clones here, not all; method: immunoSEQ multiplex PCR. The data contain 150,000 to 200,000 clones, around 58% of them singletons. Study findings and constraints: Tofacitinib produced a significant decrease in scalp clonality and in expanded CD8+ clones among the top 100. Scalp repertoires also include resident alphabeta T cells from normal skin.

The treatment denotes: oral pan-JAK inhibitor, 5-10 mg twice daily. There are a few counts of this clone. Its antigen remains unknown. This clonotype originated in a human donor with alopecia areata. The sample here was CD4+ T cells sorted from blood, taken between weeks 55 and 70, from a patient treated with tofacitinib.

The CDR3 DNA reads as TGTGCCAGCAGCTTAGCCGGTCGAGGGGTCTTAGGGGTTTCACCCCTCCACTTT. Translated: CASSLAGRGVLGVSPLHF. The V call is TRBV7-9, the J call TRBJ1-6, with a possible D match to TRBD1 (5 bases). Germline CDR1 SEHNR, CDR2 FQNEAQ (reference sequence). Trimming left V 0 bases short and J 9 bases short, with 21 bases between. This CDR3 comprises 18 residues.